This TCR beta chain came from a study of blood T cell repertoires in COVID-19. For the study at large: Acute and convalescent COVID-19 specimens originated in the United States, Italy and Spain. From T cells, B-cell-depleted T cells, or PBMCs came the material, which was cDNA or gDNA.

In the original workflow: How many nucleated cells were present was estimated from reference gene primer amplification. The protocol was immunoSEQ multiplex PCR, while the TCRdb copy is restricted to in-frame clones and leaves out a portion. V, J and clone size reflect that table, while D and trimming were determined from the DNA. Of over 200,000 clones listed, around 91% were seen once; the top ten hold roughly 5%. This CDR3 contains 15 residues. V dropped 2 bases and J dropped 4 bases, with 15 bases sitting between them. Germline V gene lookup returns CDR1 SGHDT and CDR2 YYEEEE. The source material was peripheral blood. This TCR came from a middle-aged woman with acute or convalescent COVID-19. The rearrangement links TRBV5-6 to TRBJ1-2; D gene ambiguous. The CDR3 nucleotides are TGTGCCAGCAGCTTCTCCTCTGCAGGCTTCTATGGCTACACCTTC. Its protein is CASSFSSAGFYGYTF.